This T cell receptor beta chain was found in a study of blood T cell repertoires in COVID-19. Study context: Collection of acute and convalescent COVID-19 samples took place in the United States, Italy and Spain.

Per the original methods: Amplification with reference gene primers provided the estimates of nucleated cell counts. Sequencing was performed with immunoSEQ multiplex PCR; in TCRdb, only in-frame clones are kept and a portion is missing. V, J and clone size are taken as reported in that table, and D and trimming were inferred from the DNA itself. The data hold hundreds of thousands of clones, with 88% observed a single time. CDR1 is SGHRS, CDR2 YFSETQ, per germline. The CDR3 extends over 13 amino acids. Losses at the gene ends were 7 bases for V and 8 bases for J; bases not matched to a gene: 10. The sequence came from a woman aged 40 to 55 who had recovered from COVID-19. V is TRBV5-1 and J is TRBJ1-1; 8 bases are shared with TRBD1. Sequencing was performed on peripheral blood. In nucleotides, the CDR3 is TGCGCCAGCGCCCCCGGACAGGGAACCGAAGCTTTCTTT. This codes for CASAPGQGTEAFF.